This TCR beta chain was captured by sequencing in a study of sequential checkpoint blockade in melanoma (dated by TCRdb to between 2018 and 2020). Study-wide context: Patients were assigned by 1:1 randomization to either first-line nivolumab followed by ipilimumab (arm A) or ipilimumab followed by nivolumab (arm B). Maintenance nivolumab came after both trial sequences. What the authors observed across the whole study: Validation of the response-prediction model combining TCR metrics and mutation burden is needed in larger, independent patient cohorts.

TCRbeta CDR3 regions were immunosequenced from genomic DNA with the immunoSEQ Assay. Before high-throughput sequencing, genomic DNA was amplified using bias-controlled multiplex PCR. Processing in the source paper ran as follows. To quantify the absolute abundance of each unique TCRbeta CDR3 region, the sequences were collapsed and filtered. Clonality, defined as 1 minus Pielou's evenness, was calculated using productive rearrangements only. A previously published method was used to identify clones with significantly greater frequencies in on-treatment samples than in baseline samples. In TCRdb, the immuneACCESS table is reduced to in-frame sequences with V and J assigned. These tables do not hold every clone; where another copy was compared, an unresolved V gene accounts for under half, and the others remain unexplained. The V and J calls and clone size come from that table; D and trimming were worked out from the DNA. The sample yields about 21,000 clones; 70% to 90% were counted once. The top ten constitute around 10% of the sample.

Reading the label with the study, this specimen's treatment or condition is: randomized to nivolumab then ipilimumab (arm A) or the reverse (arm B). Prior DNA-damaging chemotherapy had not been received by any trial patient. Thawed PBMCs were sorted on a FACS Aria II flow cytometer to isolate live CD3+CD8+ cells negative for CD19 and CD56. The samples were obtained from melanoma patients enrolled in CheckMate 064, an open-label, randomized phase II trial testing sequential checkpoint blockade. Peripheral blood mononuclear cells were collected by leukapheresis, purified using Ficoll-Paque, and frozen in human serum containing roughly 9.4% DMSO. Right after sorting, the blood CD3+CD8+ cells were verified to be >95% pure, and DNA extraction followed. Concerning this clone itself: Its recognized antigen is unknown. Being one base from a much bigger clone, this may be a read error.

In the germline V gene, CDR1 corresponds to SGHTA and CDR2 to FQGNSA. Including cysteine and phenylalanine, the CDR3 has 18 amino acids. Only the CDR3 part of the read is kept: 54 bases, read in frame from the first base. The sequence was collected from a human donor with melanoma. The rearranged chain carries TRBV7-2 and TRBJ2-1, with 11 bases aligning to TRBD2. Sequenced here: CD8+ T cells sorted from blood (inferred from file names), sampled from a patient given nivolumab and ipilimumab in sequence. The DNA sequence reads TGTGCCAGCAGCTTAGTAGCGTCTAGCGGGGGGCCCTACAATAAGCAGTTCTTC. Translated, it gives CASSLVASSGGPYNKQFF.